This TCR beta chain was retrieved from a study of cytomegalovirus exposure and HLA in healthy donors. Study results and caveats: Later analysis identified a missense DCLRE1C variant that was linked to TCR beta V- and J-gene trimming. The majority of TCR sequences were rare, yet some public TCRs appeared in many donors. Using the classifier, cytomegalovirus status was reportedly diagnosed with high specificity and sensitivity. Sequencing had likely introduced a cluster of highly shared sequence variants as an artifact.

Note on this clone: The antigen is not known.

The PCR used 60 Vbeta and 13 Jbeta primers. Sequencing used immunoSEQ multiplex PCR; TCRdb keeps in-frame clones, though not all of them. The sample records about 160,000 clones, approximately 79% being singletons. CDR3 length: 16 residues. CDR1 SNHLY and CDR2 FYNNEI come from the germline V gene. V was clipped by 3 bases and J by 1 base; unmatched bases: 8. What was sequenced was PBMCs. The rearrangement joins TRBV2 to TRBJ1-1; 7 positions agree with TRBD1. The sequence was obtained from a man aged 40-50 years in good health and CMV-seronegative. The CDR3 region is CASSDDRDTRNTEAFF. Here the CDR3 DNA reads TGTGCCAGCAGTGACGACAGGGACACCCGGAACACTGAAGCTTTCTTT.